The rows below give T cell receptor beta chains drawn from one sample of a study of cytomegalovirus exposure and HLA in healthy donors. Only in-frame clones appear in the TCRdb table, and some are missing; sequencing was by immunoSEQ multiplex PCR. Among 35,000 to 50,000 clones, about 60% were seen once, and the ten largest hold around 12%. The sample was PBMCs. Receptors were obtained from a man between 60 and 75 years old in good health and CMV-seropositive. Both conserved end residues are trimmed from each CDR3.

v_gene,CDR3aa
TRBV5-4,ASSQIGLADNNEQF
TRBV12-2,ASRGRTSGRWDTDTQY
TRBV6-6,ASRQSSGSRVELF
TRBV9,ASSVQGGNQPQH
TRBV9,ASSAQERADTQY
TRBV30,AWSEGQGFTGELF
TRBV6-6,ASSIPTGSSYEQY
TRBV6-5,ASSYRPRGSYNEQF
TRBV2,ASRTYYEQY
TRBV5-1,ASSPGAWALEQY
TRBV7-6,ASSPNYSRGLNTEAF
TRBV5-6,ASSLVQGVKETQY
TRBV2,ASSEWTSGNDGNEQY
TRBV6-1,ASRDRASHGYT
TRBV30,AWSVGQGYEQY
TRBV27,ASSLRTGIQPQH
TRBV7-2,ASSLARDTQY